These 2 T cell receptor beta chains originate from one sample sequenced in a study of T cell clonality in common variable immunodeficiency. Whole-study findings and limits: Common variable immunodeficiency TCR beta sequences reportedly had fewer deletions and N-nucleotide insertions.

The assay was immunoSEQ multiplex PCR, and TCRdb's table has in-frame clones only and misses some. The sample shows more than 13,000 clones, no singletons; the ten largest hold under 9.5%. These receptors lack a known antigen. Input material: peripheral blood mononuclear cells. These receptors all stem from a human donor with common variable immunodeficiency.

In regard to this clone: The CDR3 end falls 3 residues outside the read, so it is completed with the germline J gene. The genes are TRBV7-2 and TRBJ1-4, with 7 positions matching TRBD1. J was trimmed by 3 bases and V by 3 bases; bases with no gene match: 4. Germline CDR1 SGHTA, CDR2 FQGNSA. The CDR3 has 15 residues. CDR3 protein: CASSFRQGSNEKLFF. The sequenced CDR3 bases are TGTGCCAGCAGCTTCCGACAGGGCTCTAATGAAAAA.

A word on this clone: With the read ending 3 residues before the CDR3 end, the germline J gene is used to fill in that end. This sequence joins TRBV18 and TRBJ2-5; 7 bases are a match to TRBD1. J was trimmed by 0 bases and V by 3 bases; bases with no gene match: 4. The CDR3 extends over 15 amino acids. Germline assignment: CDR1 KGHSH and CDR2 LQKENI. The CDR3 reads CASSPQTGNQETQYF. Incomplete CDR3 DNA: TGTGCCAGCTCACCGCAGACAGGGAACCAAGAGACC.